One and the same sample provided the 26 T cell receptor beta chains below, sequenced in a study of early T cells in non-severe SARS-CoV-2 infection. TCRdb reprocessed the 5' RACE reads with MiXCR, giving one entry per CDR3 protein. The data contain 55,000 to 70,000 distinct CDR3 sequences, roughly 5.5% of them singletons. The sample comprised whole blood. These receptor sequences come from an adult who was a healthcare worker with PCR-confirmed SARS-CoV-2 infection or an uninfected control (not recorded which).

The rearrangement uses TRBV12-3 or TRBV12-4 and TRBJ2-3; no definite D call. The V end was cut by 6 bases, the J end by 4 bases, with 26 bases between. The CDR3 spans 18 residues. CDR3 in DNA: TGTGCCAGCAGCCCCCCGATATCGCAAGGTATGCGCCCAGATACGCAGTATTTT. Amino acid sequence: CASSPPISQGMRPDTQYF.

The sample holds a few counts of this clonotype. CDR3 sequence reads: CASSLRASGKSSYNEQFF. In nucleotides, the CDR3 is TGCGCCAGCAGCTTGAGGGCTAGCGGGAAGAGCTCCTACAATGAGCAGTTCTTC. This rearrangement joins TRBV5-1 to TRBJ2-1, with 9 bases matching TRBD2. The ends lost 1 base at V and 0 bases at J; junction bases unmatched: 8. CDR1 and CDR2 (germline): SGHRS, YFSETQ. The CDR3 has 18 residues.

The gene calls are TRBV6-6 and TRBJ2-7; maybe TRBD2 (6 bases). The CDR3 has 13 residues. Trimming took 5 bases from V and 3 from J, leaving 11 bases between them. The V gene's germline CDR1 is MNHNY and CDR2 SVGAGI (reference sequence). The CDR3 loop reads CASSRGLNYEQYF. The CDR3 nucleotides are TGTGCCAGCAGTCGGGGACTGAACTACGAGCAGTACTTC.

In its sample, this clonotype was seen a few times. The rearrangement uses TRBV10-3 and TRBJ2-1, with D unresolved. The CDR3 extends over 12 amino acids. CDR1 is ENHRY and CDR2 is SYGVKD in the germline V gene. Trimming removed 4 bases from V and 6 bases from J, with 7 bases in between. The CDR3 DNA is TGTGCCATCAGTGTCAAGGGCAATGAGCAGTTCTTC. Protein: CAISVKGNEQFF.

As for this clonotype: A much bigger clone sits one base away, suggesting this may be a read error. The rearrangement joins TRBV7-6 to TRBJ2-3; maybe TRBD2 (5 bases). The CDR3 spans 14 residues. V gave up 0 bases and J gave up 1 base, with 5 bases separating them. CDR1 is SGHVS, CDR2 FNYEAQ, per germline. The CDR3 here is CASSLAGGTDTQYF. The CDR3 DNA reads TGTGCCAGCAGCTTAGCCGGGGGCACAGATACGCAGTATTTT. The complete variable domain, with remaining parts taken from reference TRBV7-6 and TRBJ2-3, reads GAGVSQSPRYKVTKRGQDVALRCDPISGHVSLYWYRQALGQGPEFLTYFNYEAQQDKSGLPNDRFSAERPEGSISTLTIQRTEQRDSAMYRCASSLAGGTDTQYFGPGTRLTVL.

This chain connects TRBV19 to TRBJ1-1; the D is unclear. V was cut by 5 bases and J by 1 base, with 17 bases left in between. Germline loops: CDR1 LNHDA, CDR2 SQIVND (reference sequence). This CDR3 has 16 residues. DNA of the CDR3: TGTGCCAGTAGTCCCGCTGGAACGCGGTCGAACACTGAAGCTTTCTTT. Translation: CASSPAGTRSNTEAFF.

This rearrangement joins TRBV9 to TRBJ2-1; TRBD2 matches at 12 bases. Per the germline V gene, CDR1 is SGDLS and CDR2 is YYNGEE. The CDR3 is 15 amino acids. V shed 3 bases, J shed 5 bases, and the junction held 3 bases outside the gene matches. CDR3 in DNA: TGTGCCAGCAGCGCCGGACTAGCGGGGAACAATGAGCAGTTCTTC. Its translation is CASSAGLAGNNEQFF.

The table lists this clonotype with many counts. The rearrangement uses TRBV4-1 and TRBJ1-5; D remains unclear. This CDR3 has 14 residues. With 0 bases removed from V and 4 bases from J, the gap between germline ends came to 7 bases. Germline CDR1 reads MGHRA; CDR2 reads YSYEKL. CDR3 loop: CASSQDRWNQPQHF. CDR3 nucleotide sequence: TGCGCCAGCAGCCAAGATCGGTGGAATCAGCCCCAGCATTTT.

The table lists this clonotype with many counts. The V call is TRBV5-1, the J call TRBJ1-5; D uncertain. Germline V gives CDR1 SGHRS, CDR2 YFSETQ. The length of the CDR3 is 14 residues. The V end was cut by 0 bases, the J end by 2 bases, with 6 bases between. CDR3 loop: CASSLGYGNQPQHF. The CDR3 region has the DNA TGCGCCAGCAGCTTGGGTTATGGCAATCAGCCCCAGCATTTT.

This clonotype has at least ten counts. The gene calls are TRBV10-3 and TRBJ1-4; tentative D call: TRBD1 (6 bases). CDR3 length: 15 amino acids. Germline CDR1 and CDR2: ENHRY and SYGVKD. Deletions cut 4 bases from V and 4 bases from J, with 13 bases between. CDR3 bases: TGTGCCATCAGTGGGCAACAGGGAAGTAATGAAAAACTGTTTTTT. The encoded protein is CAISGQQGSNEKLFF.

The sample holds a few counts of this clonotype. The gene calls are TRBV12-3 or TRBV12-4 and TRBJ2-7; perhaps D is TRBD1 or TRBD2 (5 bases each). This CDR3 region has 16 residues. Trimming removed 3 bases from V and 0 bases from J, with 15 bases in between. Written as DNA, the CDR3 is TGTGCCAGCAGTTTGTGGGGGACGAGGAGCTCCTACGAGCAGTACTTC. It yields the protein CASSLWGTRSSYEQYF.

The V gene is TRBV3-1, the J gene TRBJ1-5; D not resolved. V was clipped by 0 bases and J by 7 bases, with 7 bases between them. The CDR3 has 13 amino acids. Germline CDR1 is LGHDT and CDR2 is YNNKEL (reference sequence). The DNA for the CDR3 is TGTGCCAGCAGCCAAGATTGCAGCCAGCCCCAGCATTTT. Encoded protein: CASSQDCSQPQHF.

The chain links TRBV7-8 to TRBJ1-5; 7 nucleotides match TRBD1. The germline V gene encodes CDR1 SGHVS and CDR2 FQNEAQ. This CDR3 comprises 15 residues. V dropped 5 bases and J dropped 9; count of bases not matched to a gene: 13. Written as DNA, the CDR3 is TGTGCCAGCAGCCCCCTGGGCAGGGGGATTTGGCCCCAGCATTTT. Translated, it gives CASSPLGRGIWPQHF. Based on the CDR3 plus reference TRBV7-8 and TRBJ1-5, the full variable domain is GAGVSQSPRYKVAKRGQDVALRCDPISGHVSLFWYQQALGQGPEFLTYFQNEAQLDKSGLPSDRFFAERPEGSVSTLKIQRTQQEDSAVYLCASSPLGRGIWPQHFGDGTRLSIL.

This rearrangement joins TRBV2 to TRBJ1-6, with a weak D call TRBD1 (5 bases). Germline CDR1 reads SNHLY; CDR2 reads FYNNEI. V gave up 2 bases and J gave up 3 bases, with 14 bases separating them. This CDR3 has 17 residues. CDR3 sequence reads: CASSERAGTYYNSPLHF. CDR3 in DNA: TGTGCCAGCAGTGAAAGGGCCGGGACCTACTATAATTCACCCCTCCACTTT.

The CDR3: CSAGEPSGRVIYEQYF. CDR3 nucleotides: TGCAGTGCCGGGGAGCCTAGCGGGAGGGTAATCTACGAGCAGTACTTC. The chain has TRBV20-1 and TRBJ2-7; 12 positions agree with TRBD2. CDR1 DFQATT and CDR2 SNEGSKA come from the germline V gene (reference sequence). Trimming took 6 bases from V and 3 from J; bases not matched to a gene: 12. The CDR3 runs 16 residues.

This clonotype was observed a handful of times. The CDR3 is CAITPSGGELFF. Written as DNA, the CDR3 is TGTGCCATCACCCCGTCTGGAGGGGAGCTGTTTTTT. The chain recombines TRBV7-9 with TRBJ2-2, with no clear D. Trimming took off 10 bases at V and 8 bases at J, with 14 bases between the two ends. In germline, CDR1 is SEHNR, CDR2 FQNEAQ (reference sequence). The CDR3 is 12 residues long.

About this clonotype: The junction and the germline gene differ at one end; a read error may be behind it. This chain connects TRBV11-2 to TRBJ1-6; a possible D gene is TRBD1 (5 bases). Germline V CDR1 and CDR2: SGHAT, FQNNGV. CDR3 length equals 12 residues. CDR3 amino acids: CASSLSGAPLHF. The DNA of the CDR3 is TGTGCCAGCAGCTTAAGCGGGGCACCCCTCCATTTT.

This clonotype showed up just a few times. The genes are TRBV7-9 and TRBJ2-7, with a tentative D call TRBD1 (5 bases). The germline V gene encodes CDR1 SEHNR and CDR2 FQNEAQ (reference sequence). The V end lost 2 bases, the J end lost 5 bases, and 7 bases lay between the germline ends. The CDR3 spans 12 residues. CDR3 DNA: TGTGCCAGCAGCTTAACCAGGGACGAGCAGTACTTC. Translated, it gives CASSLTRDEQYF.

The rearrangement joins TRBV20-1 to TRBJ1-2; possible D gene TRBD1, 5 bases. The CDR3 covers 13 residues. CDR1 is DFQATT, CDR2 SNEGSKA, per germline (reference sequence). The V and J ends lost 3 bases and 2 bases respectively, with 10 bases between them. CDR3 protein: CSASGTDNYGYTF. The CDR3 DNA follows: TGCAGTGCTAGCGGGACGGACAACTATGGCTACACCTTC.

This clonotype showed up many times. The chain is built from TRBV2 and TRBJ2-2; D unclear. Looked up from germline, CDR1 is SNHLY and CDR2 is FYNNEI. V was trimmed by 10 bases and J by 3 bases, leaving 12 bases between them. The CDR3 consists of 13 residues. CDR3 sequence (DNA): TGTGCCACTTCCCTTTCCCACACCGGGGAGCTGTTTTTT. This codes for CATSLSHTGELFF.

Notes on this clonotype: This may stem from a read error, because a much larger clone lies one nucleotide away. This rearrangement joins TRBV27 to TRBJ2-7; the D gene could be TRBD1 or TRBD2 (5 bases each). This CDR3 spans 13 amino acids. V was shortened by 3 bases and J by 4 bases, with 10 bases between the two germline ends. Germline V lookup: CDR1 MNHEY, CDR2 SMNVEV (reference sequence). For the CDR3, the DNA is TGTGCCAGCAGTTTTCGGGGCGAGTACGAGCAGTACTTC. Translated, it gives CASSFRGEYEQYF.

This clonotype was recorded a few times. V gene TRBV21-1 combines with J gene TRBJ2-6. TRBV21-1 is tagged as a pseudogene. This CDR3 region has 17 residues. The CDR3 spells CASSKGGRSSGANVLTF. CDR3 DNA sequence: TGTGCCAGCAGCAAAGGTGGACGGAGCTCTGGGGCCAACGTCCTGACTTTC.

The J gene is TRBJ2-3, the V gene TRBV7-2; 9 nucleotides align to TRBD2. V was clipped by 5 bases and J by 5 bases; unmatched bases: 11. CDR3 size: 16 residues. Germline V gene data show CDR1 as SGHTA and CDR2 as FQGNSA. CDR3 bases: TGTGCCAGCAGCCCAGGACTGCGGGGGGGCCTAGATACGCAGTATTTT. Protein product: CASSPGLRGGLDTQYF.

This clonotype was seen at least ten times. The CDR3 sequence is CASSIEGGKNQPQHF. CDR3 bases: TGTGCCAGTAGTATAGAAGGAGGGAAGAATCAGCCCCAGCATTTT. The chain joins TRBV19 to TRBJ1-5, with no clear D. This CDR3 is built from 15 residues. V was pared by 0 bases and J by 4 bases, with 10 bases between. The germline CDR1 and CDR2 sequences are LNHDA and SQIVND (reference sequence).

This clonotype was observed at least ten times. CDR3 nucleotide sequence: TGTGCCAGCAGTGAAATGGACAGGGGAGATACGCAGTATTTT. Protein: CASSEMDRGDTQYF. The chain employs TRBV6-1 and TRBJ2-3, with 9 bases identical to TRBD1. The CDR3 loop spans 14 amino acids. V shed 2 bases and J 5 bases; nucleotides not matched to a gene: 2. Germline CDR1 reads MNHNS; CDR2 reads SASEGT.

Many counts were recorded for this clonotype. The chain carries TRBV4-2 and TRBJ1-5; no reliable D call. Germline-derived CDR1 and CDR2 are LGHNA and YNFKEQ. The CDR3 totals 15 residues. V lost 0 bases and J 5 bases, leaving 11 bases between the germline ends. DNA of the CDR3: TGTGCCAGCAGCCAAGATGGGGAGGGCTATCAGCCCCAGCATTTT. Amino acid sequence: CASSQDGEGYQPQHF.